This is a list of T cell receptor beta chains from one sample in a study of T cell clonotyping in hematopoietic cell transplantation. Profiled with immunoSEQ multiplex PCR; TCRdb holds only in-frame clones, not every one. The sample lists tens of thousands of clones; 94% were seen once. Sequencing used peripheral blood mononuclear cells. Receptor source: a woman between 45 and 65 years old in good health. Some clones in this sample may be carry-over from other donors' samples. CDR3s include the opening cysteine and the closing phenylalanine or tryptophan. The order of the fields is J gene, V gene, clone size, D gene, CDR3 DNA, CDR3 protein. A D gene is named only where the DNA matches it firmly. Clone size is shown for a subset of rows, as once, few, many or a class of expanded clone.

j_call: TRBJ2-7
v_call: TRBV11-1
clone_size: few
d_call: TRBD1
cdr3_nt: TGTGCCAGCAGCCCCTGGGACAGTTTTTCCTACGAGCAGTACTTC
cdr3_aa: CASSPWDSFSYEQYF

j_call: TRBJ1-1
v_call: TRBV5-4
clone_size: .
d_call: .
cdr3_nt: TGTGCCAGCAGCCCCGGGGGGACGGAGCCAAACACTGAAGCTTTCTTT
cdr3_aa: CASSPGGTEPNTEAFF

j_call: TRBJ1-4
v_call: TRBV11-2
clone_size: .
d_call: .
cdr3_nt: TGTGCCAGCAGCTTCGGTACTAATGAAAAACTGTTTTTT
cdr3_aa: CASSFGTNEKLFF

j_call: TRBJ1-6
v_call: TRBV5-1
clone_size: .
d_call: TRBD1
cdr3_nt: TGCGCCAGCAGCAAAGGACAGGGCGATTCACCCCTCCACTTT
cdr3_aa: CASSKGQGDSPLHF

j_call: TRBJ1-1
v_call: TRBV5-1
clone_size: .
d_call: .
cdr3_nt: TGCGCCAGCAGCACTCCTGGGGGGGAAGCTTTCTTT
cdr3_aa: CASSTPGGEAFF

j_call: TRBJ2-5
v_call: TRBV19
clone_size: .
d_call: TRBD2
cdr3_nt: TGTGCCAGTTCCACGGCGGGGAGCGGGGCCCAGTACTTC
cdr3_aa: CASSTAGSGAQYF

j_call: TRBJ1-3
v_call: TRBV5-1
clone_size: .
d_call: .
cdr3_nt: TGCGCCAGCAGCCCCTATGACAGATCCTCTGGAAACACCATATATTTT
cdr3_aa: CASSPYDRSSGNTIYF

j_call: TRBJ1-1
v_call: TRBV19
clone_size: .
d_call: TRBD1
cdr3_nt: TGTGCCAGTAGTAGAATCACAGGGGGCCGGGCTGAAGCTTTCTTT
cdr3_aa: CASSRITGGRAEAFF

j_call: TRBJ1-2
v_call: TRBV9
clone_size: .
d_call: .
cdr3_nt: TGTGCCAGCAGCGTAGAGTCGAGGGGGACACGGCGTGATGGCTACACCTTC
cdr3_aa: CASSVESRGTRRDGYTF

j_call: TRBJ1-4
v_call: TRBV28
clone_size: .
d_call: .
cdr3_nt: TGTGCCAGCAGGGCCGCTTTCCGGGGTAGGGAAAAACTGTTTTTT
cdr3_aa: CASRAAFRGREKLFF

j_call: TRBJ1-2
v_call: TRBV6-6
clone_size: .
d_call: TRBD1
cdr3_nt: TGTGCCAGCAGTAGGACAGGGGCGGATAAAGGTGGCTACACCTTC
cdr3_aa: CASSRTGADKGGYTF

j_call: TRBJ1-1
v_call: TRBV27
clone_size: .
d_call: .
cdr3_nt: TGTGCCAGCAGTCCGATCATGAACACTGAAGCTTTCTTT
cdr3_aa: CASSPIMNTEAFF

j_call: TRBJ2-5
v_call: TRBV4-3
clone_size: .
d_call: TRBD1
cdr3_nt: TGCGCCAGCAGCCAGGACAGGGTACAGACCCAGTACTTC
cdr3_aa: CASSQDRVQTQYF

j_call: TRBJ1-4
v_call: TRBV4-1
clone_size: .
d_call: .
cdr3_nt: TGCGCCAGCAGCCAGCAGCGTTCTGCAACTAATGAAAAACTGTTTTTT
cdr3_aa: CASSQQRSATNEKLFF

j_call: TRBJ2-7
v_call: TRBV7-6
clone_size: .
d_call: .
cdr3_nt: TGTGCCAGCAGCTTAGGGGGAGCCGAGCAGTACTTC
cdr3_aa: CASSLGGAEQYF

j_call: TRBJ1-4
v_call: TRBV5-8
clone_size: .
d_call: TRBD1
cdr3_nt: TGTGCCAGCAGCGCGGGACAGGGCTTTTGGGGTCGCGGCGAAAAACTGTTTTTT
cdr3_aa: CASSAGQGFWGRGEKLFF

j_call: TRBJ2-1
v_call: TRBV10-3
clone_size: .
d_call: TRBD2
cdr3_nt: TGTGCCATCAGTGGCCCCTTTGGCGGGGGGGCTTATGAGCAGTTCTTC
cdr3_aa: CAISGPFGGGAYEQFF

j_call: TRBJ1-6
v_call: TRBV27
clone_size: .
d_call: TRBD1
cdr3_nt: TGTGCCAGCAGTGGACAGGGGATTGCACCCCTCCACTTT
cdr3_aa: CASSGQGIAPLHF

j_call: TRBJ1-5
v_call: TRBV6-6
clone_size: .
d_call: .
cdr3_nt: TGTGCCAGCAGCCAGACGGGGGCCGATGAGCCCCAGCATTTT
cdr3_aa: CASSQTGADEPQHF

j_call: TRBJ1-2
v_call: TRBV7-2
clone_size: .
d_call: .
cdr3_nt: TGTGCCAGCAGCTTAAATCTTAACTCATATGGCTACACCTTC
cdr3_aa: CASSLNLNSYGYTF

j_call: TRBJ1-1
v_call: TRBV7-9
clone_size: .
d_call: .
cdr3_nt: TGTGCCAGCAGCCTCCAAGGGGGGAACACTGAAGCTTTCTTT
cdr3_aa: CASSLQGGNTEAFF

j_call: TRBJ2-4
v_call: TRBV6-5
clone_size: .
d_call: TRBD2
cdr3_nt: TGTGCCAGCAGGCATCTAGCGGGGGGCGGGAACATTCAGTACTTC
cdr3_aa: CASRHLAGGGNIQYF

j_call: TRBJ1-2
v_call: TRBV5-4
clone_size: .
d_call: .
cdr3_nt: TGTGCCAGCAGCCTTCGAGGGAGTACCGCTGGCTACACCTTC
cdr3_aa: CASSLRGSTAGYTF

j_call: TRBJ2-2
v_call: TRBV28
clone_size: .
d_call: .
cdr3_nt: TGTGCCAGCAGTTTCCCAGGGAACACCGGGGAGCTGTTTTTT
cdr3_aa: CASSFPGNTGELFF

j_call: TRBJ1-2
v_call: TRBV7-8
clone_size: once
d_call: .
cdr3_nt: TGTGCCAGCAGCTTAGCATCAGGGTTTAGCTATGGCTACACCTTC
cdr3_aa: CASSLASGFSYGYTF

j_call: TRBJ1-5
v_call: TRBV18
clone_size: .
d_call: TRBD1
cdr3_nt: TGTGCCAGCTCGTCCGGGACAGATAGCAATCAGCCCCAGCATTTT
cdr3_aa: CASSSGTDSNQPQHF

j_call: TRBJ2-5
v_call: TRBV7-7
clone_size: .
d_call: .
cdr3_nt: TGTGCCAGCAGCTTTGCAGGGGATGAGACCCAGTACTTC
cdr3_aa: CASSFAGDETQYF

j_call: TRBJ1-2
v_call: TRBV2
clone_size: .
d_call: TRBD1
cdr3_nt: TGTGCCAGCAGTGGGGGGACAGGGGGCCGTGGCTACACCTTC
cdr3_aa: CASSGGTGGRGYTF

j_call: TRBJ2-5
v_call: TRBV7-6
clone_size: .
d_call: .
cdr3_nt: TGTGCCAGCAGCCCCTTGATCGGAGAGACCCAGTACTTC
cdr3_aa: CASSPLIGETQYF

j_call: TRBJ2-2
v_call: TRBV9
clone_size: .
d_call: TRBD1
cdr3_nt: TGTGCCAGCAGCCCATTCAGGGGGCAGAACACCGGGGAGCTGTTTTTT
cdr3_aa: CASSPFRGQNTGELFF

j_call: TRBJ1-2
v_call: TRBV5-1
clone_size: .
d_call: .
cdr3_nt: TGCGCCAGCAGCTTGGACAGCTCCCGCTACACCTTC
cdr3_aa: CASSLDSSRYTF

j_call: TRBJ1-2
v_call: TRBV27
clone_size: .
d_call: .
cdr3_nt: TGTGCCAGCAGTTTGGGCCATCCGAGGACCTATGGCTACACCTTC
cdr3_aa: CASSLGHPRTYGYTF

j_call: TRBJ1-2
v_call: TRBV4-2
clone_size: .
d_call: .
cdr3_nt: TGTGCCAGCAGCCAACTGGACAGAGGCTCTGGCTACACCTTC
cdr3_aa: CASSQLDRGSGYTF

j_call: TRBJ2-5
v_call: TRBV7-2
clone_size: .
d_call: TRBD2
cdr3_nt: TGTGCCAGCAGCTTAGAGGTAGCGGGGGGGCAGACCCAGTACTTC
cdr3_aa: CASSLEVAGGQTQYF

j_call: TRBJ1-1
v_call: TRBV2
clone_size: .
d_call: .
cdr3_nt: TGTGCCAGCAGTGACAGGGGTGAAGCTTTCTTT
cdr3_aa: CASSDRGEAFF

j_call: TRBJ1-2
v_call: TRBV6-1
clone_size: .
d_call: TRBD1
cdr3_nt: TGTGCCAGCATCCACCGGGACAGGGAATCGGATGGCTACACCTTC
cdr3_aa: CASIHRDRESDGYTF

j_call: TRBJ1-6
v_call: TRBV7-2
clone_size: .
d_call: TRBD1
cdr3_nt: TGTGCCAGCACCCTAGTGGGACAGGGTAATTCACCCCTCCACTTT
cdr3_aa: CASTLVGQGNSPLHF

j_call: TRBJ1-2
v_call: TRBV19
clone_size: once
d_call: .
cdr3_nt: TGTGCCAGTAACCACGGCCCAGATGGCTACACCTTC
cdr3_aa: CASNHGPDGYTF

j_call: TRBJ2-3
v_call: TRBV19
clone_size: once
d_call: TRBD1
cdr3_nt: TGTGCCAGTAGTGCACAGGGGAGCACAGATACGCAGTATTTT
cdr3_aa: CASSAQGSTDTQYF

j_call: TRBJ2-5
v_call: TRBV6-5
clone_size: .
d_call: .
cdr3_nt: TGTGCCAGCAGTTACAATGGACTGTTTCAAGAGACCCAGTACTTC
cdr3_aa: CASSYNGLFQETQYF

j_call: TRBJ1-1
v_call: TRBV29-1
clone_size: .
d_call: .
cdr3_nt: TGCAGCGTCCTGAGGGGGATAGCTTTCTTT
cdr3_aa: CSVLRGIAFF

j_call: TRBJ1-4
v_call: TRBV7-6
clone_size: .
d_call: TRBD1
cdr3_nt: TGTGCCAGCAGCCAGGAGACAGGGGGCGCCGGTGAAAAACTGTTTTTT
cdr3_aa: CASSQETGGAGEKLFF

j_call: TRBJ1-1
v_call: TRBV7-9
clone_size: .
d_call: TRBD1
cdr3_nt: TGTGCCAGCAGCTCATCCCCGGGACAGGTGAACACTGAAGCTTTCTTT
cdr3_aa: CASSSSPGQVNTEAFF

j_call: TRBJ1-1
v_call: TRBV27
clone_size: .
d_call: .
cdr3_nt: TGTGCCAGCAGTTTAAGACACGGTGAAGCTTTCTTT
cdr3_aa: CASSLRHGEAFF

j_call: TRBJ1-3
v_call: TRBV6-1
clone_size: .
d_call: .
cdr3_nt: TGTGCCAGCAGGATCGAAAACGGCTCTGGAAACACCATATATTTT
cdr3_aa: CASRIENGSGNTIYF

j_call: TRBJ2-2
v_call: TRBV19
clone_size: once
d_call: .
cdr3_nt: TGTGCCAGTAAGGGGGGACAGTCGCTCACCGGGGAGCTGTTTTTT
cdr3_aa: CASKGGQSLTGELFF

j_call: TRBJ1-2
v_call: TRBV6-5
clone_size: .
d_call: TRBD1
cdr3_nt: TGTGCCAGCAGTTACCTACGGGACAGGGGTAACTATGGCTACACCTTC
cdr3_aa: CASSYLRDRGNYGYTF

j_call: TRBJ2-7
v_call: TRBV7-2
clone_size: .
d_call: .
cdr3_nt: TGTGCCAGCAGCTTAGACCCAGGCGGCTACGAGCAGTACTTC
cdr3_aa: CASSLDPGGYEQYF

j_call: TRBJ1-6
v_call: TRBV7-2
clone_size: .
d_call: .
cdr3_nt: TGTGCCAGCAGCTTAAGGAATTCACCCCTCCACTTT
cdr3_aa: CASSLRNSPLHF

j_call: TRBJ2-3
v_call: TRBV28
clone_size: .
d_call: TRBD2
cdr3_nt: TGTGCCAGCAGTTCTTGGACTAGCGGGGAGGGAGGGGATACGCAGTATTTT
cdr3_aa: CASSSWTSGEGGDTQYF

j_call: TRBJ2-5
v_call: TRBV5-1
clone_size: .
d_call: TRBD1
cdr3_nt: TGCGCCAGCAGCGCAGGACAGGAACAAGAGACCCAGTACTTC
cdr3_aa: CASSAGQEQETQYF

j_call: TRBJ2-7
v_call: TRBV6-4
clone_size: .
d_call: TRBD1
cdr3_nt: TGTGCCAGCAGTGAACCGGGACAGGTCCCCTACAAGCAGTACTTC
cdr3_aa: CASSEPGQVPYKQYF

j_call: TRBJ1-6
v_call: TRBV4-3
clone_size: .
d_call: .
cdr3_nt: TGCGCCAGCAGCCCGGGATTATCATATAATTCACCCCTCCACTTT
cdr3_aa: CASSPGLSYNSPLHF

j_call: TRBJ1-1
v_call: TRBV9
clone_size: .
d_call: .
cdr3_nt: TGTGCCAGCAGCGCTCGGGGGGCGCGGGAGGCTGAAGCTTTCTTT
cdr3_aa: CASSARGAREAEAFF

j_call: TRBJ2-7
v_call: TRBV7-7
clone_size: .
d_call: .
cdr3_nt: TGTGCCAGCAGCTTAGACAGATTCTCCTACGAGCAGTACTTC
cdr3_aa: CASSLDRFSYEQYF

j_call: TRBJ1-1
v_call: TRBV5-4
clone_size: .
d_call: TRBD1
cdr3_nt: TGTGCCAGCAGCGGGGGACAGGGGGCGCTTATCACTGAAGCTTTCTTT
cdr3_aa: CASSGGQGALITEAFF